This TCR beta chain stems from a study of blood T cell repertoires in COVID-19 (dated by TCRdb to 2019 to 2021). Study-wide context: Collaborator samples came from the United States, Italy and Spain and covered acute and convalescent phases of COVID-19. The prospective study material was composed of cDNA or gDNA derived from T cells, B-cell-depleted T cells, or PBMCs. Deeply sampled blood TCRbeta repertoires from subjects exposed to, actively infected with, or recovered from COVID-19 were included in the dataset. A freely available public database, intended as a resource for researchers studying the immune response to SARS-CoV-2, is where the repertoires were released. The samples were drawn from two sources: the first 160 participants of the ongoing ImmuneRACE study, and fewer than 1,500 subjects contributed by 6 global collaborators. Sample metadata almost always included a de-identified subject ID, COVID-19 status, age in years and sex. Where available, HLA class I and class II types were obtained from metadata supplied by the sample provider rather than from assay-based typing. Beyond this particular receptor, the publication reports: How much clinical and demographic metadata was included differed by source and by participant, and the metadata was provided uncurated.

The collaborating institutions used their own protocols to collect whole blood in K2EDTA tubes. For TCRbeta analysis, collaborators shipped samples in one of three forms: frozen whole blood, isolated PBMCs, or DNA extracted from either of those sample types. According to the germline V gene, CDR1 reads KGHDR and CDR2 reads SFDVKD. From the cysteine up to the phenylalanine, the CDR3 has a length of 10 residues. The only DNA kept is the CDR3, 30 bases in frame from the first base. The trim is 4 bases for V and 7 bases for J, with a gap of 3 bases between the germline ends. To note about this clone: Its specific antigen is unknown. Base qualities are not provided; no much larger clone lies one nucleotide away.

The immunoSEQ Assay, a bias-controlled multiplex PCR, was used to amplify TCRbeta CDR3 regions from genomic DNA. From the authors' description of their analysis: Nucleated cell counts per sample were estimated from amplification of reference gene primers within the assay. Sequence reads were collapsed and filtered to measure the absolute abundance of every unique TCRbeta CDR3 rearrangement. For each sample, productive Simpson clonality was calculated as the square root of Simpson's diversity index over productive rearrangements. TCRdb provides this immuneACCESS table in a form limited to in-frame rearrangements. Some clones are lacking; in checked studies, under half of them reflect an unresolved V gene, and why the rest are absent is not known. The D gene and trimming were derived from the DNA, and the V and J assignments and clone size from that table. The sample includes around 70,000 clones, with almost 85% observed a single time. Less than 45% of the sample belongs to the ten largest clones.

Specimen: peripheral blood. The sequence came from an older man with acute or convalescent COVID-19. This chain joins TRBV24-1 to TRBJ1-1; no D segment can be confidently identified. CDR3 protein: CATSDGEAFF. At the DNA level, the sequence is TGTGCCACCAGTGACGGTGAAGCTTTCTTT.